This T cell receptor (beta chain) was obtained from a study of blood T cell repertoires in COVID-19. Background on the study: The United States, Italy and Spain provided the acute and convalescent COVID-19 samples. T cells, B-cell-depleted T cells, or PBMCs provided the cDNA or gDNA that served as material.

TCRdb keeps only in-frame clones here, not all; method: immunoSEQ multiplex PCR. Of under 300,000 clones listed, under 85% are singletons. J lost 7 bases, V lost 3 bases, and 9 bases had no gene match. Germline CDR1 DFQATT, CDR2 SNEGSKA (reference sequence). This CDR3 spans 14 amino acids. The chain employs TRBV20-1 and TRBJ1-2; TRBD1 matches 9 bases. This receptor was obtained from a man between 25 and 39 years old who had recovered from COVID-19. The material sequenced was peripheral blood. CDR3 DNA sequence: TGCAGTGCTAGTCCGGCGGGACAGGGTATTGGCTACACCTTC. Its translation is CSASPAGQGIGYTF.